Here is one T cell receptor (beta chain) with its context. Authors' methods: How many nucleated cells were present was estimated from reference gene primer amplification. The method was immunoSEQ multiplex PCR; TCRdb's version includes in-frame clones alone and lacks a portion of them. Clone size and the V and J calls come from that table; the DNA yielded D and trimming. The sample lists 150,000 to 190,000 clones; 76% were seen once. This sample is drawn from a study of blood T cell repertoires in COVID-19. The overall study: The samples span acute and convalescent COVID-19 from the United States, Italy and Spain. PBMCs, B-cell-depleted T cells, or T cells provided the cDNA or gDNA that made up the material.

Germline V gene lookup returns CDR1 SGHVS and CDR2 FQNEAQ. Trimming took 4 bases from V and 4 from J, leaving 16 bases between them. This CDR3 is 15 amino acids long. The chain recombines TRBV7-8 with TRBJ1-2, with TRBD1 as a possible D gene (6 bases). What was sequenced was peripheral blood. This receptor was taken from a woman at least 80 years old with acute or convalescent COVID-19. CDR3 in amino acids: CASSSLAGVGYGYTF. CDR3 nucleotide sequence: TGTGCCAGCAGCTCGTTGGCAGGGGTTGGCTATGGCTACACCTTC.